These T cell receptor beta chains were read from a single sample in a study of OX40 agonist ivuxolimab in advanced cancers. Clones were read by immunoSEQ multiplex PCR, and TCRdb kept only the in-frame ones, dropping some. The sample includes tens of thousands of clones, roughly 90% of them seen just once. The material sequenced was CD4+ or CD8+ T cells sorted from blood, taken in a trial of the OX40 agonist ivuxolimab. The source is an adult with an advanced solid tumor such as melanoma, head and neck, liver or kidney cancer. CDR3s include the opening cysteine and the closing phenylalanine or tryptophan. The order of the fields is clone size, J gene, V gene, D gene, CDR3 protein, CDR3 DNA. D genes are given only for firm matches. Expanded clones get a size class; other rows say once, few or many, or leave the size out.

.	TRBJ2-3	TRBV28	.	CASSFQPGTTTTQYF	TGTGCCAGCAGTTTCCAACCTGGGACCACCACTACGCAGTATTTT
.	TRBJ2-1	TRBV5-1	.	CASSAHGGPLLGTEQFF	TGCGCCAGCAGCGCCCACGGGGGGCCACTTCTCGGTACTGAGCAGTTCTTC
.	TRBJ1-5	TRBV15	.	CATSRGRGSNQPQHF	TGTGCCACCAGCAGAGGCAGGGGATCCAATCAGCCCCAGCATTTT
.	TRBJ1-3	TRBV4-3	.	CASSQGYPPDGSGNTIYF	TGCGCCAGCAGCCAAGGGTATCCCCCGGACGGCTCTGGAAACACCATATATTTT
.	TRBJ1-1	TRBV18	.	CASSPPGFVTEAFF	TGTGCCAGCTCACCACCGGGTTTTGTCACTGAAGCTTTCTTT
.	TRBJ2-1	TRBV4-3	TRBD2	CASSHGRLAGGPVGEQFF	TGCGCCAGCAGCCACGGCAGACTAGCGGGAGGGCCGGTTGGTGAGCAGTTCTTC
.	TRBJ2-7	TRBV7-9	.	CASSSGLYEQYF	TGTGCCAGCAGCTCGGGTCTTTACGAGCAGTACTTC
.	TRBJ1-1	TRBV6-5	.	CASSYSPYYTEAFF	TGTGCCAGCAGTTACTCGCCTTACTACACTGAAGCTTTCTTT
.	TRBJ2-2	TRBV7-9	.	CASSSRGQITGELFF	TGTGCCAGCAGCTCCCGCGGACAGATCACCGGGGAGCTGTTTTTT
.	TRBJ1-1	TRBV5-8	.	CASSRPGHPNTEAFF	TGTGCCAGCAGCAGACCGGGACACCCGAACACTGAAGCTTTCTTT
.	TRBJ1-2	TRBV28	TRBD1	CASSDRGPYGYTF	TGTGCCAGCAGTGACAGGGGCCCCTATGGCTACACCTTC
.	TRBJ2-7	TRBV11-2	TRBD1	CASSTPGTGYYEQYF	TGTGCCAGCAGCACCCCCGGGACAGGCTACTACGAGCAGTACTTC
.	TRBJ1-2	TRBV5-6	.	CASSLWAGDYTF	TGTGCCAGCAGCTTGTGGGCAGGAGACTACACCTTC
.	TRBJ2-7	TRBV9	.	CASNDLGGGEQYF	TGTGCCAGCAACGATCTCGGTGGTGGCGAGCAGTACTTC
.	TRBJ2-7	TRBV19	TRBD1	CASSITGTGGYEQYF	TGTGCCAGTAGTATAACCGGGACAGGGGGCTACGAGCAGTACTTC
.	TRBJ2-1	TRBV19	.	CASSIGPAGSNNEQFF	TGTGCCAGTAGTATAGGTCCCGCGGGAAGTAACAATGAGCAGTTCTTC
.	TRBJ2-2	TRBV7-2	.	CASSFPRQASNTGELFF	TGTGCCAGCAGCTTTCCTCGACAGGCATCGAACACCGGGGAGCTGTTTTTT
.	TRBJ1-5	TRBV19	.	CASRSPRDAYNQPQHF	TGTGCCAGTAGGTCCCCCCGGGACGCCTACAATCAGCCCCAGCATTTT
.	TRBJ1-2	TRBV10-3	.	CAISESPVNYGYTF	TGTGCCATCAGTGAGTCGCCAGTGAACTATGGCTACACCTTC
once	TRBJ2-7	TRBV7-9	.	CASSPDGYYEQYF	TGTGCCAGCAGCCCCGACGGATACTACGAGCAGTACTTC
.	TRBJ2-7	TRBV6-5	.	CASSYYTLDEQYF	TGTGCCAGCAGTTATTATACCCTAGACGAGCAGTACTTC
.	TRBJ2-1	TRBV21-1	.	CASSKGIQQNNEQFF	TGTGCCAGCAGCAAAGGTATACAGCAAAACAATGAGCAGTTCTTC
few	TRBJ1-2	TRBV27	.	CASSLAGLGYTF	TGTGCCAGCAGTTTGGCAGGGCTCGGCTACACCTTC
.	TRBJ1-4	TRBV6-7	.	CASSNALPHEKLFF	TGTGCCAGCAGTAACGCCCTACCCCATGAAAAACTGTTTTTT
.	TRBJ2-1	TRBV6-5	TRBD1	CASSYGTDYNEQFF	TGTGCCAGCAGTTACGGGACAGACTACAATGAGCAGTTCTTC
.	TRBJ2-2	TRBV13	TRBD2	CASSLRGRDTGELFF	TGTGCCAGCAGCTTAAGAGGGAGGGATACCGGGGAGCTGTTTTTT
.	TRBJ1-5	TRBV5-6	.	CASSLGGYGNQPQHF	TGTGCCAGCAGCTTGGGGGGGTATGGCAATCAGCCCCAGCATTTT
.	TRBJ1-6	TRBV4-1	TRBD1	CASSQEQGAVALHF	TGCGCCAGCAGCCAAGAACAGGGGGCAGTTGCCCTCCACTTT
.	TRBJ2-3	TRBV6-6	TRBD1	CASSYLWTGEDTQYF	TGTGCCAGCAGTTACTTATGGACAGGGGAAGATACGCAGTATTTT
.	TRBJ1-2	TRBV27	TRBD1	CASSLGQGYGYTF	TGTGCCAGCAGTTTGGGACAGGGCTATGGCTACACCTTC
.	TRBJ2-2	TRBV18	.	CASSPGWTEDTGELFF	TGTGCCAGCTCACCAGGGTGGACAGAGGACACCGGGGAGCTGTTTTTT
once	TRBJ1-1	TRBV9	TRBD1	CASSPRQGGLAEAFF	TGTGCCAGCAGCCCCCGACAGGGTGGGTTGGCTGAAGCTTTCTTT
.	TRBJ1-6	TRBV9	.	CASSVGGLEGSPLHF	TGTGCCAGCAGCGTAGGAGGTCTAGAGGGTTCACCCCTCCACTTT
.	TRBJ1-3	TRBV30	.	CAWIYSGNTIYF	TGTGCCTGGATCTACTCTGGAAACACCATATATTTT
once	TRBJ1-4	TRBV7-9	.	CASSRSDDGHNEKLFF	TGTGCCAGCAGCCGATCTGACGACGGACATAATGAAAAACTGTTTTTT
.	TRBJ2-2	TRBV6-5	TRBD1	CASSPLGQGTGELFF	TGTGCCAGCAGTCCTCTGGGACAGGGCACCGGGGAGCTGTTTTTT
.	TRBJ1-2	TRBV27	.	CASSPGRGYTF	TGTGCCAGCAGTCCCGGGCGTGGCTACACCTTC
.	TRBJ2-6	TRBV10-3	.	CAISEYSGANVLTF	TGTGCCATCAGTGAGTATTCTGGGGCCAACGTCCTGACTTTC
.	TRBJ2-2	TRBV7-9	.	CASSLGANTGELFF	TGTGCCAGCAGCTTAGGCGCGAACACCGGGGAGCTGTTTTTT
few	TRBJ2-2	TRBV7-9	.	CASSTPLMGGNTGELFF	TGTGCCAGCAGCACCCCGCTTATGGGTGGGAACACCGGGGAGCTGTTTTTT
.	TRBJ2-5	TRBV6-4	.	CASSDSPGETQYF	TGTGCCAGCAGTGACTCTCCGGGAGAGACCCAGTACTTC
.	TRBJ1-5	TRBV19	TRBD1	CASSRQGTLYGNQPQHF	TGTGCCAGTAGCCGACAGGGTACCCTATATGGCAATCAGCCCCAGCATTTT
once	TRBJ1-4	TRBV5-4	.	CASSLGPRLFF	TGTGCCAGCAGCTTGGGACCACGGCTATTTTTT
.	TRBJ2-1	TRBV4-2	.	CASGGKGYNEQFF	TGTGCCAGCGGCGGGAAGGGCTACAATGAGCAGTTCTTC
.	TRBJ1-5	TRBV27	.	CASRDLVSGNQPQHF	TGTGCCAGCAGGGATCTTGTATCGGGCAATCAGCCCCAGCATTTT
.	TRBJ2-5	TRBV6-6	.	CASQGGQETQYF	TGTGCCAGCCAGGGGGGCCAAGAGACCCAGTACTTC
.	TRBJ2-1	TRBV7-2	TRBD2	CASGASGRAGYLEQFF	TGTGCCAGCGGGGCTAGCGGGAGGGCCGGCTATCTTGAGCAGTTCTTC
.	TRBJ2-1	TRBV7-9	.	CASSLDGGPSDEQFF	TGTGCCAGCAGCCTAGACGGGGGGCCCTCTGATGAGCAGTTCTTC
.	TRBJ2-3	TRBV2	TRBD1	CASTGGSTDTQYF	TGTGCCAGTACAGGGGGGAGCACAGATACGCAGTATTTT
.	TRBJ1-2	TRBV4-1	.	CASSQETGYTF	TGCGCCAGCAGCCAAGAAACCGGCTACACCTTC
.	TRBJ1-5	TRBV28	TRBD1	CASSSGQGMQPQHF	TGTGCCAGCAGTTCGGGACAGGGTATGCAGCCCCAGCATTTT
few	TRBJ1-2	TRBV19	TRBD1	CAIGQGGFYGYTF	TGTGCCATCGGACAGGGCGGGTTCTATGGCTACACCTTC
.	TRBJ1-6	TRBV4-1	TRBD1	CASSQEDYQGASSYNSPLHF	TGCGCCAGCAGCCAAGAGGATTACCAGGGGGCCAGCTCCTATAATTCACCCCTCCACTTT
.	TRBJ1-2	TRBV13	TRBD1	CASSLGQGGNGYTF	TGTGCCAGCAGCTTGGGACAGGGAGGGAATGGCTACACCTTC
.	TRBJ1-1	TRBV4-1	.	CASSHGGEQNTPRGAFF	TGCGCCAGCAGCCATGGGGGTGAGCAGAACACACCCCGAGGAGCTTTCTTT